This T cell receptor beta chain was obtained from a study of shared clonotypes between healthy human individuals. Germline CDR1 and CDR2: MGHRA and YSYEKL. This CDR3 region has 17 residues. J gave up 0 bases and V 1 base, and 7 bases lay outside the gene matches. Splitting of each subset's genomic DNA was done evenly across several immunoSEQ plates. Assay: immunoSEQ multiplex PCR; the TCRdb copy retains only in-frame clones and omits some. The table includes millions of clones, about 93% detected once. Only CD45RO-negative cells positively selected for CCR7 counted as naive CD8 cells, so terminally differentiated effector memory CD45RA+ cells were excluded. Study-level results: Tissues were not sampled, only blood, and their repertoires likely differ.

In regard to this clone: The antigen remains unidentified.

This chain uses TRBV4-1 with TRBJ2-7; 9 bases agree with TRBD2. The TCR comes from a young man in good health. Some clones in this sample may be carry-over from other donors' samples. Material for sequencing was naive CD8+ T cells from PBMCs. The chain's CDR3 is CASSQVFGTSFSYEQYF. CDR3 nucleotides: TGCGCCAGCAGCCAAGTATTCGGGACTAGCTTCTCCTACGAGCAGTACTTC.